This is a list of T cell receptor beta chains from one sample in a study of identical twins. One entry per CDR3 protein, called by TCRdb with MiXCR from the 5' RACE reads. The sample carries hundreds of thousands of distinct CDR3 sequences, 21% recorded once. This sample also appeared in a second study, on T cells expressing NK-cell markers.

The sequenced sample was PBMCs. All receptors come from a woman between 18 and 29 years old in good health. CDR3s include the opening cysteine and the closing phenylalanine or tryptophan. A D gene is named only where the DNA matches it firmly. Clone size, where shown, is once, few, many, or a class for clones that have expanded.

clone size	V gene	J gene	D gene	CDR3 DNA	CDR3 protein
few	TRBV29-1	TRBJ1-2	-	TGCAGCGTTGCGGGCCAGGGATTTTTCTATGGCTACACCTTC	CSVAGQGFFYGYTF
many	TRBV7-8	TRBJ2-3	TRBD1	TGTGCCAGCAGCCGGGACAGGGGAGTGATGGATACGCAGTATTTT	CASSRDRGVMDTQYF
few	TRBV6-1	TRBJ1-4	TRBD1	TGTGCCAGCAGTGTTGGGACAGTGCCTAATGAAAAACTGTTTTTT	CASSVGTVPNEKLFF
-	TRBV3-1	TRBJ2-7	-	TGTGCCAGCAGCCCCTCGTCCCTTTCCGAGCAGTACTTC	CASSPSSLSEQYF
-	TRBV9	TRBJ2-2	TRBD2	TGTGCCAGCAGCGCGGGGGGGATGGCTGGGGAGCTGTTTTTT	CASSAGGMAGELFF
-	TRBV29-1	TRBJ2-7	-	TGCAGCGTTGTGCCCCTGGCAGCTTCCTACGAGCAGTACTTC	CSVVPLAASYEQYF
many	TRBV29-1	TRBJ1-4	-	TGCAGCGTTGAACAGGGTTCTCGGGAAAAACTGTTTTTT	CSVEQGSREKLFF
few	TRBV6-5	TRBJ2-3	TRBD2	TGTGCCAGCAGTTACCGCGGGAGCCCAGATACGCAGTATTTT	CASSYRGSPDTQYF
many	TRBV10-3	TRBJ2-1	-	TGTGCCATCAGTGGGACACCGCCGGCGAATGAGCAGTTCTTC	CAISGTPPANEQFF
many	TRBV29-1	TRBJ2-5	TRBD1	TGCAGCGTTGCAGGGGGCCAAGAGACCCAGTACTTC	CSVAGGQETQYF
few	TRBV7-2	TRBJ2-4	-	TGTGCCAGCATGAAAGCCAAAAACATTCAGTACTTC	CASMKAKNIQYF
few	TRBV12-3/TRBV12-4	TRBJ2-1	-	TGTGCCAGCACCCACACGACTATTTCACTCGACAATGAGCAGTTCTTC	CASTHTTISLDNEQFF
-	TRBV12-3/TRBV12-4	TRBJ2-1	-	TGTGCCAGCAGTTTCAGACAGCCGGGCGATGAGCAGTTCTTC	CASSFRQPGDEQFF
few	TRBV9	TRBJ1-1	-	TGTGCCAGCAGCGTTGGGACGGGAGGGGGACCGGAAAGGAGAGCTTTCTTT	CASSVGTGGGPERRAFF
few	TRBV20-1	TRBJ2-1	TRBD2	TGCAGTGCCCACGGACTAGCGTATAACAATGAGCAGTTCTTC	CSAHGLAYNNEQFF
many	TRBV5-1	TRBJ2-3	TRBD1	TGCGCCAGCAGCTTGCAGGGGGCAGGAGATACGCAGTATTTT	CASSLQGAGDTQYF
once	TRBV7-8	TRBJ2-1	TRBD2	TGTGCCAGCAGCTGGCCAATAGCGGGAGGGCTTAGGGAGCAGTTCTTC	CASSWPIAGGLREQFF